The clone carrying this T cell receptor (beta chain) was seen only a few times. These data come from a study of T cells in Graves' hyperthyroidism and ophthalmopathy. Researchers took RNA transcripts and amplified the TCR beta CDR3 regions from them. TCR CDR3 regions were first amplified by RT-PCR with HTBI primers. A single record per CDR3 protein comes from TCRdb applying MiXCR to the multiplex PCR reads. The sample has some 690,000 distinct CDR3 sequences, roughly 17% seen once. Cells are PBMCs isolated from over 7.5 ml of fresh blood. CDR3 length: 15 amino acids. CDR1 is KGHDR and CDR2 is SFDVKD in the germline V gene. With V trimmed by 3 bases and J by 1 base, 5 bases remained unmatched.

The V call is TRBV24-1, the J call TRBJ2-7; 7 bases fit TRBD1. This receptor was taken from a man aged 50-60 years with Graves' hyperthyroidism. The sequencing input was blood. CDR3 nucleotide sequence: TGTGCCACCAGTGATGCCCGGGACAGTTCCTACGAGCAGTACTTC. It translates to CATSDARDSSYEQYF.